This record concerns one TCR beta chain sequence. No antigen is known for it. These data are taken from a study of T cell responses to AZD1222 COVID-19 vaccine. Findings and caveats of the study: The repertoires were collected only after the peak T cell response. Seropositivity was recorded at baseline in only 6 or 7 AZD1222 recipients. Spike-spanning, vaccine-associated CD4 TCRs were dominant at 160-218 and 743-854. When two AZD1222 doses had been given, Spike-specific TCR breadth and depth rose.

Clones were read by immunoSEQ multiplex PCR, and TCRdb kept only the in-frame ones, dropping some. The sample consists of some 140,000 clones, about 85% of them appearing once. The germline V gene has CDR1 MDHEN and CDR2 SYDVKM. Between the trimmed V and J ends, which lost 7 bases and 5 bases, there was a span of 12 bases. The CDR3 runs to 13 residues. The TCR originated in an adult in good health. The chain couples TRBV28 to TRBJ1-5, with D possibly being TRBD1 (6 bases). The specimen comprised peripheral blood, sampled on day 0 of AZD1222 vaccination. This chain's CDR3 is CASNGAGDQPQHF. The CDR3, as DNA: TGTGCCAGCAATGGCGCAGGGGATCAGCCCCAGCATTTT.